The source of this T cell receptor (beta chain) is a study of CD8+ T cells in alopecia areata. Study observations and caveats: When scalp samples are sequenced, resident alphabeta T cells of normal skin are also captured. The study found higher clonality in lesional than normal scalp, especially in alopecia totalis/universalis.

Trimming took 0 bases from V and 15 from J, leaving 12 bases between them. Germline V lookup: CDR1 LGHNT, CDR2 FRNRAP. The CDR3 contains 12 residues. Once RNA had been extracted, it was reverse transcribed into cDNA to act as the sequencing template. Using immunoSEQ multiplex PCR, the repertoire was profiled, and TCRdb retains in-frame clones only, with some absent. The sample includes 130,000 to 150,000 clones, around two thirds of them seen just once. Details on this clone: Its antigen is undetermined.

Sequencing was done on a sample of CD8+ T cells sorted from blood. The source of this sequence is a human donor in good health. The V gene is TRBV12-5, the J gene TRBJ2-1; D uncertain. The CDR3 sequence: CASGLVPEERFF. Written as DNA, the CDR3 is TGTGCTAGTGGTTTGGTACCAGAGGAAAGGTTCTTC.